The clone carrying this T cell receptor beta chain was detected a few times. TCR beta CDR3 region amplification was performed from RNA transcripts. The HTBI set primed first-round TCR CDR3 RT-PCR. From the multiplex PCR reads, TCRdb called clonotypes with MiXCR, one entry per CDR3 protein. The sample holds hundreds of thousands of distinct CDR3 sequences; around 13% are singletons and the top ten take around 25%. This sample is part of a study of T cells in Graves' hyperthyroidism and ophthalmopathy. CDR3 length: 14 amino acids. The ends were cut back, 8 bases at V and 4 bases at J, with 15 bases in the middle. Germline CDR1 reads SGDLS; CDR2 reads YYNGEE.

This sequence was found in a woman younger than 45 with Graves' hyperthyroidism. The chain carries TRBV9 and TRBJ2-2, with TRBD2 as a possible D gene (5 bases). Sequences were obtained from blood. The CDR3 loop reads CASGTGTSTGELFF. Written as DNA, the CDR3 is TGTGCCAGTGGAACGGGCACTAGCACCGGGGAGCTGTTTTTT.